This TCR beta chain was sequenced during a study of blood T cell repertoires in COVID-19. Background on the study: Some COVID-19 samples were acute and others convalescent; all came from the United States, Italy and Spain.

This clone has only one observation. Living in under 30 US areas, the participants were between about 18 and 95 years of age. The V gene end was trimmed by 7 bases and the J gene end by 1 base; junction bases not matched to a gene: 4. The CDR3 sequence is 14 residues long. Germline V gives CDR1 MNHEY, CDR2 SMNVEV (reference sequence). TCRdb keeps only in-frame clones here, not all; method: immunoSEQ multiplex PCR. This sample has 310,000 or so clones, with 87% found just once. V is TRBV27 and J is TRBJ1-5; 7 nucleotides agree with TRBD1. This TCR was sampled from a woman between 18 and 30 years old who had recovered from COVID-19. The sequenced sample consisted of PBMCs or T cells enriched from blood (not recorded which). Written as DNA, the CDR3 is TGTGCCAGCAACCGACAGGGAAGCAATCAGCCCCAGCATTTT. This gives the protein CASNRQGSNQPQHF.